Listed here are 22 T cell receptor beta chains from one sample, sequenced in a study of cytomegalovirus exposure and HLA in healthy donors. PCR primers comprised 60 Vbeta and 13 Jbeta primers. Profiled with immunoSEQ multiplex PCR; TCRdb holds only in-frame clones, not every one. Of around 150,000 clones in the sample, approximately 72% were seen once. The specimen sequenced was PBMCs. Source of these receptors: a man in his forties or fifties in good health and CMV-seropositive.

This clone has more than one count but fewer than ten. The V gene is TRBV19, the J gene TRBJ1-1, with 9 bases that match TRBD1. The CDR3 loop spans 17 amino acids. Germline V lookup: CDR1 LNHDA, CDR2 SQIVND (reference sequence). J gave up 11 bases and V 2 bases, and 18 bases lay outside the gene matches. The CDR3 loop is CASSIRGQGKLRPSAFF. The CDR3, as DNA: TGTGCCAGTAGTATAAGGGGACAGGGAAAACTACGACCCTCGGCTTTCTTT.

The gene calls are TRBV4-3 and TRBJ2-7; 8 bases map to TRBD2. The CDR3 covers 15 residues. The V gene's germline CDR1 is LGHNA and CDR2 YSLEER. V trimming: 2 bases; J trimming: 2 bases; junction bases outside the gene matches: 5. The CDR3 protein is CASSQLSSGPYEQYF. DNA of the CDR3: TGCGCCAGCAGCCAACTGTCTAGCGGGCCCTACGAGCAGTACTTC.

This clone has just one count. This chain uses TRBV30 with TRBJ1-2; D remains ambiguous. Trimming took off 2 bases at V and 2 bases at J, with 9 bases between the two ends. The CDR3 consists of 13 residues. Germline V gene lookup returns CDR1 GTSNPN and CDR2 SVGIG (reference sequence). Here the CDR3 DNA reads TGTGCCTGGAGTCCAAGGAGGAACTATGGCTACACCTTC. This sequence encodes CAWSPRRNYGYTF.

The V call is TRBV4-3, the J call TRBJ2-7; 9 positions match TRBD1. CDR1 and CDR2 from the germline V gene are LGHNA and YSLEER. Germline trimming cut 4 bases from V and 2 bases from J; bases unmatched to any gene: 3. This CDR3 is 14 amino acids long. DNA for the CDR3: TGCGCCAGCAGCCCCCGGACAGGGGCCTACGAGCAGTACTTC. This encodes CASSPRTGAYEQYF.

The V call is TRBV9, the J call TRBJ2-3; D gene ambiguous. Trimming removed 7 bases from V and 6 bases from J, with 12 bases in between. Germline CDR1 and CDR2: SGDLS and YYNGEE. The CDR3 consists of 12 residues. CDR3 coding DNA: TGTGCCAGCTGCCCTACCGGGGATACGCAGTATTTT. Its protein is CASCPTGDTQYF.

The J gene is TRBJ2-2, the V gene TRBV7-3; D remains ambiguous. V lost 5 bases to trimming and J lost 8 bases, with 9 bases between them. This CDR3 is built from 12 residues. Germline-derived CDR1 and CDR2 are SGHTA and FQGTGA. The CDR3, as DNA: TGTGCCAGCAGCAGAGGAAGGGGGGAGCTGTTTTTT. Amino acids: CASSRGRGELFF.

This chain links TRBV4-3 with TRBJ1-1; 9 nucleotides line up with TRBD1. The V segment lost 3 bases and the J segment 5 bases; nucleotides outside the gene matches: 4. The CDR3 is made up of 14 amino acids. Per germline, CDR1 LGHNA and CDR2 YSLEER. The CDR3 reads CASSQNRGRTEAFF. CDR3 bases: TGCGCCAGCAGCCAGAACAGGGGGCGGACTGAAGCTTTCTTT.

This rearrangement joins TRBV7-9 to TRBJ2-3, with 7 positions matching TRBD1. Per germline, CDR1 SEHNR and CDR2 FQNEAQ (reference sequence). CDR3 size: 16 residues. V gave up 5 bases and J gave up 4 bases; unmatched junction bases: 12. The CDR3 sequence is CASSPDRVVLPDTQYF. The CDR3 DNA reads as TGTGCCAGCAGCCCTGACAGGGTTGTCCTTCCAGATACGCAGTATTTT.

This clone has a handful of counts. V is TRBV19 and J is TRBJ2-2; 9 bases are shared with TRBD1. Trimming removed 6 bases from V and 2 bases from J; junction bases left unmatched: 4. Germline CDR1 LNHDA, CDR2 SQIVND (reference sequence). The CDR3 has 15 amino acids. The CDR3 DNA sequence: TGTGCCAGTAGGCTTACAGGGGGCAACACCGGGGAGCTGTTTTTT. It yields the protein CASRLTGGNTGELFF.

This clone showed up just once. The chain joins TRBV7-9 to TRBJ1-4; D is perhaps TRBD1 (6 bases). Deletions cut 1 base from V and 0 bases from J, with 15 bases between. Germline V gives CDR1 SEHNR, CDR2 FQNEAQ (reference sequence). The CDR3 spans 18 residues. CDR3 protein: CASSLGGTPTTTNEKLFF. The CDR3 DNA reads as TGTGCCAGCAGCTTAGGTGGGACACCAACAACAACTAATGAAAAACTGTTTTTT.

This clone has only a few counts. This rearrangement joins TRBV14 to TRBJ1-1; D is unresolved. The CDR3 extends over 13 amino acids. Trimming removed 1 base from V and 1 base from J, with 4 bases in between. Germline loops: CDR1 SGHDN, CDR2 FVKESK. CDR3 amino acids: CASSQARNTEAFF. CDR3 bases: TGTGCCAGCAGCCAAGCGCGGAACACTGAAGCTTTCTTT.

The chain is built from TRBV6-6 and TRBJ2-3; possible D gene TRBD2, 6 bases. The CDR3 has 14 amino acids. Trimming took off 5 bases at V and 8 bases at J, with 17 bases between the two ends. Germline loops: CDR1 MNHNY, CDR2 SVGAGI (reference sequence). The CDR3, as DNA: TGTGCCAGCAGTCCACAATCCGGGGGTCGTACGCAGTATTTT. As protein: CASSPQSGGRTQYF.

This clone was counted a few times. The chain joins TRBV10-2 to TRBJ1-1; D is ambiguous. Trimming took 6 bases from V and 0 from J, leaving 8 bases between them. This CDR3 region has 13 residues. The germline V gene encodes CDR1 WSHSY and CDR2 SAAADI. In DNA, the CDR3 is TGCGCCAGCAGAGAGGACTTGAACACTGAAGCTTTCTTT. This encodes CASREDLNTEAFF.

The chain has TRBV29-1 and TRBJ2-7, with 9 positions matching TRBD1. CDR1 and CDR2 (germline): SQVTM, ANQGSEA. The CDR3 has 13 residues. The junction had 8 bases not matched to a gene; V was cut back by 7 bases and J by 4 bases. CDR3 residues: CSGGGQGQYEQYF. DNA for the CDR3: TGCAGCGGGGGGGGACAGGGTCAATACGAGCAGTACTTC.

The genes are TRBV6-6 and TRBJ1-6, with 7 bases that match TRBD1. J was trimmed by 8 bases and V by 6 bases; bases with no gene match: 7. The length of the CDR3 is 14 residues. The germline V gene encodes CDR1 MNHNY and CDR2 SVGAGI (reference sequence). The CDR3 nucleotides read TGTGCCAGCAGCGAAGACAGGGCAGATTCACCCCTCCACTTT. Amino acids: CASSEDRADSPLHF.

This clone was seen only once. This chain uses TRBV9 with TRBJ1-2; 9 nucleotides line up with TRBD1. The CDR3 has 16 amino acids. Losses at the gene ends were 3 bases for V and 7 bases for J; bases not matched to a gene: 13. CDR1 is SGDLS, CDR2 YYNGEE, per germline. The CDR3 protein is CASSDSVGQGRSGYTF. CDR3 in DNA: TGTGCCAGCAGCGATTCTGTGGGACAGGGTAGGAGTGGCTACACCTTC.

V and J are TRBV6-1 and TRBJ1-1, with a tentative D call TRBD1 (5 bases). Trimming shortened V by 7 bases and J by 4 bases, and 13 bases separated the two germline ends. Germline V gene data show CDR1 as MNHNS and CDR2 as SASEGT. The CDR3 sequence is 13 residues long. CDR3 region: CASNKGWITEAFF. The DNA of the CDR3 is TGTGCCAGCAATAAGGGGTGGATCACTGAAGCTTTCTTT.

This clone was observed a handful of times. This chain joins TRBV10-2 and TRBJ2-3, with D perhaps TRBD2 (6 bases). Trimming pared 3 bases from V and 2 bases from J, leaving 18 bases between. This CDR3 contains 17 residues. Germline CDR1 reads WSHSY; CDR2 reads SAAADI. For the CDR3, the DNA is TGCGCCAGCAGTGACTACCCCCGGGACTCTTACACAGATACGCAGTATTTT. This codes for CASSDYPRDSYTDTQYF.

This clone was seen only once. This chain joins TRBV5-6 and TRBJ2-1, with D tentatively TRBD2 (6 bases). CDR1 is SGHDT, CDR2 YYEEEE, per germline. Trimming shortened V by 0 bases and J by 10 bases, and 11 bases separated the two germline ends. The CDR3 is 13 residues long. The CDR3 DNA is TGTGCCAGCAGCTTGGTGGGGAGGCCGGAGCAGTTCTTC. Encoded protein: CASSLVGRPEQFF.

The genes are TRBV4-2 and TRBJ2-7; D not certain. V was shortened by 1 base and J by 4 bases, with 11 bases between the two germline ends. CDR1 LGHNA and CDR2 YNFKEQ come from the germline V gene. The CDR3 runs 14 residues. The CDR3 bases are TGTGCCAGCAGCCAAGCTGTTTGGCATTACGAGCAGTACTTC. Encoded protein: CASSQAVWHYEQYF.

This sequence joins TRBV7-9 and TRBJ1-1; a possible D gene is TRBD1 (5 bases). The CDR3 extends over 14 amino acids. Trimming left V 5 bases short and J 3 bases short, with 13 bases between. CDR1 is SEHNR, CDR2 FQNEAQ, per germline (reference sequence). CDR3 nucleotides: TGTGCCAGCAGCCCCCGACAGTTATACACTGAAGCTTTCTTT. This translates into CASSPRQLYTEAFF.

This sequence joins TRBV11-2 and TRBJ2-2; maybe TRBD2 (5 bases). The CDR3 covers 12 residues. Germline CDR1 is SGHAT and CDR2 is FQNNGV. Trimming removed 2 bases at V and 7 bases at J, with 5 bases between. The CDR3 nucleotides are TGTGCCAGCAGCTTACGGGGCGGGGAGCTGTTTTTT. It codes for CASSLRGGELFF.